This T cell receptor beta chain was obtained from a study of tumor and adjacent non-tumor tissue in lung cancer. Findings of the study overall: Patients with more diverse tumor TCRs had worse survival.

Of note for this clonotype: Its antigen is currently unknown. At one end, the junction sequence differs from germline, possibly due to a read error.

Three rounds of nested PCR, following a modified ARM-PCR protocol, produced the TCRbeta library. TCRdb reprocessed the multiplex PCR reads via MiXCR and lists one record per CDR3 protein. The sample has roughly 70,000 distinct CDR3 sequences, roughly 75% seen once. No cell sorting was done before RNA was extracted from the tissue. This non-tumor lung sample came from over 3 cm beyond the tumor edge. Germline lookup yields CDR1 MNHNY and CDR2 SVGAGI (reference sequence). This CDR3 region has 16 residues. The chain couples TRBV6-6 to TRBJ2-3; 8 nucleotides line up with TRBD1. This receptor was obtained from a woman between 50 and 59 years old with non-small cell lung cancer. Specimen: distant non-tumor lung tissue. This CDR3 is CASSYSLQGGPNTQYF. CDR3 coding DNA: TGTGCGAGCAGTTACTCGTTACAGGGGGGCCCAAATACACAGTATTTT.